This paragraph reports one T cell receptor (beta chain). The data stem from a study of cytomegalovirus exposure and HLA in healthy donors. Vbeta (60) and Jbeta (13) primers were used in the PCR. TCRdb's table, derived via immunoSEQ multiplex PCR, lists solely in-frame clones and lacks some. Here the sample spans around 150,000 clones, 76% being singletons. CDR1 is SEHNR and CDR2 is FQNEAQ in the germline V gene (reference sequence). V shed 5 bases, J shed 5 bases, and the junction held 8 bases outside the gene matches. The CDR3 has 16 amino acids. Specimen: PBMCs. This clonotype was sampled from a young man in good health and CMV-seronegative. The chain combines TRBV7-9 with TRBJ2-1, with TRBD2 identical over 11 bases. The CDR3 protein is CASSDILAGGNNEQFF. CDR3 nucleotide sequence: TGTGCCAGCAGCGATATCCTAGCGGGAGGCAACAATGAGCAGTTCTTC.